This T cell receptor beta chain was identified in a study of shared clonotypes between healthy human individuals (dated by TCRdb to the early 2020s). The study in broad terms: The cohort comprised a couple of women and a few men aged 18 to 49 years. The study deeply sequenced blood TCR repertoires of about five healthy adults to estimate repertoire size and the extent of clonotype sharing between individuals. To increase sequencing depth and limit assay-specific biases, different laboratories used diverse techniques to prepare libraries and sequence TCR repertoires. Per donor, three plates each were used for CD4 naive and CD4 memory, two for CD8 naive, and one for CD8 memory. Each donor's leukapheresis produced roughly between roughly 0.85 and 10 billion PBMCs.

Donors were healthy HIV-negative adults with no recently reported acute infections or vaccinations. Every donor was a Caucasian adult living in Nashville, Tennessee, USA. CD4+ T cells were enriched through magnetic negative selection, after which naive cells were positively selected on CD45RA and the remaining negative fraction served as the memory subset. Blood was obtained by leukapheresis, after which PBMCs were separated by Ficoll-Histopaque density gradient centrifugation and cryopreserved in liquid nitrogen vapor phase. Analytical flow cytometry was used to check the purity and quantity of every magnetically sorted T cell population. Genomic DNA was isolated from every sorted fraction and measured by UV absorbance on a Nanodrop 2000c. What the work shows at the level of the full study, not this receptor alone: Pairwise subsampling led to the expectation that sequencing depth would affect the degree of clonotype sharing among donors. Compared with non-shared clonotypes, clonotypes shared by all four sorted-subset donors had higher generation probabilities. Incomplete sequencing was indicated by rarefaction of sorted-subset datasets, despite the large sequencing depth. Estimated clonotype richness was generally larger for naive than for memory subsets. Across a handful of donors, roughly 5.4% of naive CD4, 3% to 3.5% of naive CD8, about 2.3% of memory CD4, and roughly 0.41% of memory CD8 clonotypes were shared. Sampling was restricted to blood, and TCR repertoires in tissue are likely to differ from TCR repertoires in blood. Because the study included only a small number of donors, the genetic and exposure-history diversity represented was limited.

The CDR3, from cysteine to phenylalanine, totals 13 residues. Solely the CDR3 DNA is kept, with 39 bases framed from the first base. V sheds 7 bases and J sheds 4 bases, leaving 11 bases between their ends. The germline V gene encodes CDR1 LNHDA and CDR2 SQIVND (reference sequence). Using the deep immunoSEQ assay, TCR CDR3 regions were amplified from genomic DNA by multiplex PCR. Extracted genomic DNA from each cell subset was distributed evenly across all wells of several immunoSEQ 96-well plates, and each plate was treated as a replicate. Each replicate PCR for sorted subsets received about 210 ng genomic DNA, equal to tens of thousands of T cell genomes. Purified libraries were quantified with a Qubit 3.0 fluorometer, sized on a Bioanalyzer 2100, and re-quantified with the KAPA Library Quantification kit. Every immunoSEQ 96-well plate was sequenced on a separate single-read 150-cycle Illumina NextSeq 550 flow cell. The authors processed their data as follows. The immunoSEQ output contained only junctional sequences without quality scores, so filtering could not match that applied to full-length reads. To assign V/J genes and CDR3, sequences were annotated against IMGT germline references using PyIR, a Python wrapper for IgBLAST v1.9. Reads with weak V/J assignments (E-value above 1e-6), missing CDR3, stop codons, out-of-frame junctions, or ambiguous translated residues were removed. V3J clonotypes were defined by identical inferred V gene, J gene, and CDR3 amino acid sequence. Percentage overlap between repertoires was calculated by dividing the number of shared unique clonotypes by the size of the smaller repertoire. Three approaches were used to assess repertoire richness: RTK rarefaction, the Chao1 estimator, and Recon v2.1 estimates of unobserved clonotypes. Generation probabilities for all TCRbeta clonotypes obtained by the gDNA method from four donors were computed using OLGA. Sourced from immuneACCESS, this table was stored by TCRdb with only in-frame sequences that have V and J called. A share of the clones is absent; for the studies checked, an unresolved V gene accounts for under half, and the remainder has no known explanation. V and J calls and clone size are as listed in that table; D and trimming were resolved from the DNA. Recorded for this sample are about 1 million clones; roughly 80% of them occurred a single time. The top ten clonotypes cover approximately 1.5% of the sample.

Comment on this clone: What this receptor recognizes is not known. No much larger clone is present one base from it, and per-base qualities are unavailable.

This TCR came from a man younger than 35 in good health. The specimen was memory CD4+ T cells sorted from blood. This sample's cell subset or site label indicates: CD45RA-negative fraction. This chain is built from TRBV19 and TRBJ1-3; no D gene call is confident. The nucleotide sequence reads as follows: TGTGCCAGTAATGTTGACCGAGGAAACACCATATATTTT. The translation is CASNVDRGNTIYF.